The 13 T cell receptor beta chains listed next were all sequenced from one sample in a study of blood T cell repertoires in COVID-19. Sequencing was performed with immunoSEQ multiplex PCR; in TCRdb, only in-frame clones are kept and a portion is missing. The sample records about 200,000 clones, around 87% being singletons. The sample was peripheral blood. These receptors all stem from a man in his 60s with acute or convalescent COVID-19.

V usage is TRBV12-3 or TRBV12-4 and J usage is TRBJ1-2; D unresolved. This CDR3 comprises 13 residues. V lost 6 bases to trimming and J lost 8 bases, with 16 bases between them. In nucleotides, the CDR3 is TGTGCCAGCAGCCCTCCCCCCGGGAGGGGCTACACCTTC. This encodes CASSPPPGRGYTF.

The chain recombines TRBV5-1 with TRBJ2-1; the D gene is possibly TRBD2 (5 bases). CDR3 size: 16 residues. Germline V CDR1 and CDR2: SGHRS, YFSETQ. V lost 4 bases, J lost 4 bases, and 18 bases lay in between. The CDR3 loop reads CASSAEIRTLYNEQFF. The CDR3 nucleotides read TGCGCCAGCAGCGCGGAGATCCGGACTCTTTACAATGAGCAGTTCTTC.

V is TRBV7-6 and J is TRBJ1-2, with TRBD1 matching over 8 bases. Germline loops: CDR1 SGHVS, CDR2 FNYEAQ. The CDR3 loop spans 14 amino acids. The J segment lost 8 bases and the V segment lost 5 bases, leaving 10 bases of the junction unmatched. Here the CDR3 reads CASSPDRVREGYTF. The CDR3 DNA follows: TGTGCCAGCAGCCCGGACAGGGTCCGTGAGGGCTACACCTTC.

V and J are TRBV2 and TRBJ2-2, with TRBD2 identical over 11 bases. Germline trimming cut 3 bases from V and 4 bases from J; bases unmatched to any gene: 1. The CDR3 loop spans 15 amino acids. The germline CDR1 and CDR2 sequences are SNHLY and FYNNEI. The CDR3 spells CASSDGLAGTGELFF. The CDR3 DNA sequence: TGTGCCAGCAGTGATGGACTAGCGGGCACCGGGGAGCTGTTTTTT.

The V call is TRBV18, the J call TRBJ2-7; 9 bases match TRBD1. Germline trimming cut 2 bases from V and 4 bases from J; bases unmatched to any gene: 9. Germline V lookup: CDR1 KGHSH, CDR2 LQKENI. The CDR3 spans 16 residues. CDR3 DNA sequence: TGTGCCAGCTCACCAGGAGGGGACAGGGTTCGGTACGAGCAGTACTTC. Its protein product is CASSPGGDRVRYEQYF.

The V gene is TRBV9, the J gene TRBJ1-3, with no clear D. The CDR3 runs to 14 residues. The V end lost 1 base, the J end lost 2 bases, and 7 bases lay between the germline ends. The germline CDR1 and CDR2 sequences are SGDLS and YYNGEE. The CDR3 sequence is CASSVRRTGNTIYF. The CDR3 region has the DNA TGTGCCAGCAGCGTAAGGCGGACTGGAAACACCATATATTTT. Full variable domain (remainder filled in from reference TRBV9 and TRBJ1-3): DSGVTQTPKHLITATGQRVTLRCSPRSGDLSVYWYQQSLDQGLQFLIQYYNGEERAKGNILERFSAQQFPDLHSELNLSSLELGDSALYFCASSVRRTGNTIYFGEGSWLTVV.

This chain links TRBV19 with TRBJ1-4; D unclear. V was pared by 4 bases and J by 8 bases, with 38 bases between. Germline loops: CDR1 LNHDA, CDR2 SQIVND (reference sequence). The CDR3 loop spans 22 amino acids. The CDR3, as DNA: TGTGCCAGTAGTACCCTACTCCCTGGGAGCCGTTCTATCCGTACCCGATCGGAAAAACTGTTTTTT. This gives the protein CASSTLLPGSRSIRTRSEKLFF.

CDR3 coding DNA: TGTGCCAGCAGCTCACAGCCTAATGAAAAACTGTTTTTT. It specifies CASSSQPNEKLFF. The chain couples TRBV11-2 to TRBJ1-4, with D unresolved. Per germline, CDR1 SGHAT and CDR2 FQNNGV. CDR3 length: 13 residues. V dropped 4 bases and J dropped 3 bases, with 6 bases sitting between them.

This clone was seen a few times. The chain employs TRBV5-1 and TRBJ1-5; 9 nucleotides line up with TRBD1. Germline CDR1 reads SGHRS; CDR2 reads YFSETQ. After removal of 0 bases from V and 7 bases from J, the junction contained 5 bases not matched to a gene. The CDR3 loop spans 15 amino acids. Here the CDR3 reads CASSLGGQGGQPQHF. The CDR3 nucleotides read TGCGCCAGCAGCTTGGGGGGACAGGGAGGGCAGCCCCAGCATTTT.

This clone was recorded once. The rearrangement links TRBV2 to TRBJ2-7; D is unresolved. V lost 2 bases and J lost 3, with 8 bases in between. The CDR3 spans 13 residues. CDR1 and CDR2 (germline): SNHLY, FYNNEI. This chain's CDR3 is CASSERAVYEQYF. For the CDR3, the DNA is TGTGCCAGCAGTGAACGAGCTGTCTACGAGCAGTACTTC.

Notes on this clone: An end of the junction differs from the germline gene, which may be a read error. The chain is built from TRBV19 and TRBJ2-7; TRBD1 matches at 7 bases. The CDR3 has 14 amino acids. CDR1 LNHDA and CDR2 SQIVND come from the germline V gene (reference sequence). Here the CDR3 reads CASSTDRVSHEQYF. CDR3 nucleotides: TGTGCCAGTAGTACCGACAGGGTCTCCCACGAGCAGTACTTC.

The chain joins TRBV5-1 to TRBJ1-1; 8 positions agree with TRBD1. Looked up from germline, CDR1 is SGHRS and CDR2 is YFSETQ. V shed 2 bases and J 4 bases; nucleotides not matched to a gene: 4. CDR3 size: 14 residues. CDR3 in DNA: TGCGCCAGCAGCTTAGGACAGGGAGGCACTGAAGCTTTCTTT. As protein: CASSLGQGGTEAFF.

This chain uses TRBV6-5 with TRBJ1-6; D might be TRBD1 (5 bases). CDR3 length equals 11 residues. The V end lost 8 bases, the J end lost 14 bases, and 13 bases lay between the germline ends. Germline loops: CDR1 MNHEY, CDR2 SVGAGI. CDR3 DNA: TGTGCCAGCGGAAGGGGTTCGGCCCTCCACTTT. It encodes CASGRGSALHF.